The present TCR beta chain was sequenced within a study of T cells in Graves' hyperthyroidism and ophthalmopathy (dated by TCRdb to about 2019). Describing the broader study: Peripheral blood was collected at initial diagnosis, before any treatment. A discovery cohort of approximately 97 patients, roughly 40 with Graves' ophthalmopathy and approximately 60 with stable Graves' hyperthyroidism, was used to find distinguishing TCR V-J signatures. Prospective prediction of ophthalmopathy was tested in an independent validation cohort consisting of some 20 hyperthyroidism patients and approximately 16 patients who later progressed to ophthalmopathy. The 95 to 100 discovery patients were randomly divided into training and test sets at a 7:3 ratio. Thyroid tissue and blood T-cell repertoires from six Graves' hyperthyroidism patients were also compared in the study. Following sampling, methimazole starting at 30 mg daily was given to hyperthyroidism patients, and high-dose intravenous methylprednisolone was given to ophthalmopathy patients. According to the paper, TCR Vbeta CDR3 sequencing was carried out on approximately 140 peripheral blood samples, which came from under 50 ophthalmopathy, approximately 72 hyperthyroidism and approximately 17 progressor patients.

The research as a whole found: A model built on a 13 V-J signature distinguished ophthalmopathy from stable hyperthyroidism, reaching around 88% sensitivity and around 81% specificity in cross-validation and 80%/75% in testing. Sample size was not statistically predetermined, and investigators were not blinded to group allocation. Blood samples also contained most of the expanded thyroid clonotypes (frequency above 0.001), which suggests that blood repertoires may reflect thyroid immune responses. During validation, the model predicted progression to ophthalmopathy a median of approximately six months ahead of onset, with 70.59% sensitivity and around 72% specificity.

Graves' hyperthyroidism was defined as stable when no progression to ophthalmopathy occurred over 18 months of follow-up. Hyperthyroidism patients were newly diagnosed, had a disease duration of under 2 months, and were aged 18 to 65 years. The study excluded patients with uncontrolled infections, other autoimmune diseases, pregnancy or lactation. Diagnoses were established on the basis of clinical symptoms, serum thyroxine and TRAb, thyroid ultrasound, and orbital computed tomography. PBMCs were separated from approximately 10 ml of fresh peripheral blood using Ficoll-Paque density gradient centrifugation. Trizol reagent was used to extract total RNA, and RNA quality was then checked on an Agilent 2100 Bioanalyzer. Amplification of TCR beta CDR3 regions was carried out from RNA transcripts. For the first round of RT-PCR on the TCR CDR3, the HTBI primer set was used together with the Qiagen OneStep RT-PCR kit. Libraries were constructed in a second round of multiplex PCR, after which size selection and purification were performed. Paired-end sequencing of the libraries was performed with 100 bp reads on an Illumina HiSeq2000. On the study's bioinformatics: SOAPnuke was used to process the raw data, with reads discarded if the reads contained adapters or uncalled bases, had a mean Phred below 15, or lacked an exact constant-primer or identifier match. High-quality paired reads were merged using COPE v1.2.5, and each unique nucleotide sequence was defined as a clonotype. Clonotypes were aligned to IMGT TRBV, TRBD and TRBJ reference segments using MiTCR v1.1. The analysis included only V-J combinations with a frequency above 0.0001, which together covered around 99% of the repertoires. A TCS score was defined as the ratio between F50 (clonal expansion) and ExV (chaos), using BLOSUM62-based TCRdist between CDR3 peptides within each V-J. Welch's t-statistics and random forest reduced roughly 540 V-J features to fewer than 15, which were used in a naive Bayes classifier (R e1071). TCRdb handled the public reads itself, with Q25 trimming in fastp and clone calling in MiXCR, and kept productive beta chains. Rows with a matching CDR3 protein are joined into one entry that keeps the most common DNA and genes. For this entry, the V and J calls and clone size follow TCRdb and not the study's own pipeline. This sample is represented by about 360,000 distinct CDR3 sequences; approximately 13% of them were singletons. The ten largest clones add up to roughly 9.2% of the sample.

This clonotype was seen ten or more times. Its antigen is still unknown. Base qualities are missing; no much larger clone stands one base away. There are 13 amino acids in the CDR3, from cysteine to phenylalanine inclusive. The retained sequence is limited to the CDR3, 39 bases, with the frame set at the first base. The germline V gene (reference sequence) sets CDR1 to DFQATT and CDR2 to SNEGSKA. V is reduced by 2 bases and J by 7 bases, leaving a spacing of 14 bases between them. The source is a woman aged 18-30 years with Graves' hyperthyroidism. What was sequenced was blood. This chain is built from TRBV20-1 and TRBJ2-5, with no reliable assignment of the D segment. The CDR3 loop reads CSARNLGRTTQYF. The DNA is as follows: TGCAGTGCTAGAAACCTAGGGCGGACGACCCAGTACTTC.